This section outlines one TCR beta chain sequence together with its context. Its cognate antigen is unknown. Germline V gives CDR1 LNHDA, CDR2 SQIVND (reference sequence). V lost 5 bases and J 6 bases, leaving 16 bases between the germline ends. The CDR3 is made up of 14 amino acids. TCR libraries were built from around 0.45 ug of total RNA by linear amplification. Each CDR3 protein is one row after TCRdb ran MiXCR on the reads. The profile shows about 200,000 distinct CDR3 sequences, around 70% of them singletons. The entry originates in a study of healthy donors' naive CD4 and CD8 T cells. Study overall: For TCR alpha, new primers spanned all functional IMGT alpha genes. General study findings and limits: Possible naive T cell homeostatic proliferation bias remained unaddressed. About 13% of CD4/CD8 propensity variance appeared explained by V, J and CDR3 charge.

The sequence was obtained from a pool of human donors in good health; the sample pools cells from several healthy donors. The sample comprised naive CD4+ and CD8+ T cells sorted from blood, pooled from several donors. This chain uses TRBV19 with TRBJ1-1; possibly TRBD1 for D (5 bases). CDR3 sequence reads: CASSLGSWDPEAFF. Here the CDR3 DNA reads TGTGCCAGTAGTTTGGGGTCCTGGGACCCTGAAGCTTTCTTT. The full variable domain, with the rest looked up from reference TRBV19 and TRBJ1-1, is DGGITQSPKYLFRKEGQNVTLSCEQNLNHDAMYWYRQDPGQGLRLIYYSQIVNDFQKGDIAEGYSVSREKKESFPLTVTSAQKNPTAFYLCASSLGSWDPEAFFGQGTRLTVV.